This entry lists 8 T cell receptor beta chains sequenced from one sample in a study of chemoradiotherapy in HPV16-positive cancers. Some clones are missing from TCRdb's copy, which holds only in-frame ones; the method was immunoSEQ multiplex PCR. This sample has approximately 12,000 clones; 63% occur once, and the top ten carry 20%. This specimen was taken from a patient who underwent chemoradiotherapy. The origin of the receptors is a human donor with HPV-associated anogenital cancer.

This chain joins TRBV5-1 and TRBJ1-1; tentatively, D is TRBD1 (5 bases). CDR1 SGHRS and CDR2 YFSETQ come from the germline V gene. V lost 4 bases and J lost 5, with 12 bases in between. CDR3 length: 13 amino acids. This CDR3 reads CASSAVGVTEAFF. DNA for the CDR3: TGCGCCAGCAGCGCGGTAGGGGTGACTGAAGCTTTCTTT. Variable domain in full (rest from reference TRBV5-1 and TRBJ1-1): KAGVTQTPRYLIKTRGQQVTLSCSPISGHRSVSWYQQTPGQGLQFLFEYFSETQRNKGNFPGRFSGRQFSNSRSEMNVSTLELGDSALYLCASSAVGVTEAFFGQGTRLTVV.

J is TRBJ1-1 and V is TRBV28, with 7 bases matching TRBD1. V was pared by 6 bases and J by 6 bases, with 7 bases of the junction left unmatched. Germline V gene sequence: CDR1 MDHEN, CDR2 SYDVKM. The CDR3 has 13 amino acids. The CDR3: CASSRQGWAEAFF. The CDR3 coding sequence is TGTGCCAGCAGCCGACAGGGTTGGGCTGAAGCTTTCTTT.

The chain links TRBV7-2 to TRBJ2-1; tentatively, D is TRBD1 or TRBD2 (5 bases each). This CDR3 has 13 residues. Trimming left V 1 base short and J 7 bases short, with 8 bases between. Germline V gives CDR1 SGHTA, CDR2 FQGNSA. CDR3 in DNA: TGTGCCAGCAGCTTAGTGTGGGGGAATGAGCAGTTCTTC. Translation: CASSLVWGNEQFF.

This clone was detected only once. This sequence joins TRBV9 and TRBJ2-5, with D perhaps TRBD1 (5 bases). Germline V gene lookup returns CDR1 SGDLS and CDR2 YYNGEE. CDR3 length: 11 amino acids. The V end was cut by 3 bases, the J end by 5 bases, with 5 bases between. CDR3 DNA: TGTGCCAGCAGCGCAGGGGAGACCCAGTACTTC. This translates into CASSAGETQYF.

As for this clone: Germline is not matched at one junction end, which may reflect a read error. This chain links TRBV2 with TRBJ1-6, with TRBD1 as a possible D gene (5 bases). The V gene's germline CDR1 is SNHLY and CDR2 FYNNEI. The CDR3 has 14 amino acids. The chain's CDR3 is CASSYDRANSPLHF. The CDR3 DNA sequence: TGTGCAAGCAGTTACGACAGAGCGAATTCACCCCTCCACTTT.

The rearrangement joins TRBV5-1 to TRBJ1-2; 9 bases are a match to TRBD1. Germline CDR1 SGHRS, CDR2 YFSETQ. The CDR3 runs to 14 residues. V shed 4 bases and J 5 bases; nucleotides not matched to a gene: 6. The CDR3 spells CASSPTGGVYGYTF. The CDR3 region has the DNA TGCGCCAGCAGCCCCACAGGGGGCGTATATGGCTACACCTTC. Supplemented by reference TRBV5-1 and TRBJ1-2, the full variable domain reads KAGVTQTPRYLIKTRGQQVTLSCSPISGHRSVSWYQQTPGQGLQFLFEYFSETQRNKGNFPGRFSGRQFSNSRSEMNVSTLELGDSALYLCASSPTGGVYGYTFGSGTRLTVV.

The chain links TRBV27 to TRBJ1-4; no clear D. Germline V CDR1 and CDR2: MNHEY, SMNVEV (reference sequence). This CDR3 contains 15 residues. V was trimmed by 4 bases and J by 3 bases, leaving 12 bases between them. The CDR3 protein is CASSSGETANEKLFF. The CDR3 DNA follows: TGTGCCAGCAGTTCTGGGGAGACGGCTAATGAAAAACTGTTTTTT. Complete variable domain (other parts from reference TRBV27 and TRBJ1-4): EAQVTQNPRYLITVTGKKLTVTCSQNMNHEYMSWYRQDPGLGLRQIYYSMNVEVTDKGDVPEGYKVSRKEKRNFPLILESPSPNQTSLYFCASSSGETANEKLFFGSGTQLSVL.

This rearrangement joins TRBV5-4 to TRBJ2-1; D uncertain. Germline CDR1 is SGHNT and CDR2 is YYREEE (reference sequence). CDR3 length: 14 residues. Trimming removed 2 bases at V and 6 bases at J, with 12 bases between. Written as DNA, the CDR3 is TGTGCCAGCAGCTTACCTAGATCCGTCAATGAGCAGTTCTTC. Translating it yields CASSLPRSVNEQFF. Together with reference TRBV5-4 and TRBJ2-1, the CDR3 gives the full variable domain: ETGVTQSPTHLIKTRGQQVTLRCSSQSGHNTVSWYQQALGQGPQFIFQYYREEENGRGNFPPRFSGLQFPNYSSELNVNALELDDSALYLCASSLPRSVNEQFFGPGTRLTVL.